This TCR beta chain is drawn from a study of T cell repertoires in cytomegalovirus infection (dated by TCRdb to about 2019). Broadly, across the study: Because public TCR beta signatures pointed to carriage of CMV infection together with the matching HLA type, the HLA type of each donor mattered for the analysis. What the research found in general, with its limitations: Carriers of CMV infection plus the relevant HLA type were discriminated by the cumulative frequency of public TCR beta family members in the study cohort and in an independent roughly 380-donor cohort. The ex vivo response was dominated by HLA-C-restricted CMV-specific TCR beta clonotypes, which also provided the single most frequent clonotype in two of eight donors.

From the cysteine through the phenylalanine, the CDR3 covers 16 amino acids. This entry keeps only the CDR3 DNA: 48 bases, framed from base 1. The germline V gene yields SGHTA for CDR1 and FQGNSA for CDR2. Trimming leaves V shorter by 0 bases and J shorter by 3 bases, with the junction holding 3 bases beyond the gene matches. This clonotype was recorded at least ten times. It lacks a known antigen. No much larger clone is present one base from it, and per-base qualities are unavailable. The sequencing machine was an Illumina HiSeq 1500. The public reads were run again by TCRdb, first through fastp at Q25 and then through MiXCR, and only productive beta chains were kept. All rows with the same CDR3 protein become a single entry with the most common DNA and genes. In this sample the table shows about 200,000 distinct CDR3 sequences, less than 9.5% of which occur a single time. About 4.6% of the sample belongs to the ten largest clones.

The clonotype comes from a human donor in good health (CMV status not recorded). Some clones in this sample may be carry-over from other donors' samples. The receptor chain draws on TRBV7-2 and TRBJ2-7, with 12 central nucleotides matching TRBD2. Sequencing was carried out using PBMCs. The nucleotide sequence reads TGTGCCAGCAGCTTAGCACTAGCGGGAGGACGCTACGAGCAGTACTTC. Its coded protein is CASSLALAGGRYEQYF. Reference TRBV7-2 and TRBJ2-7 proteins supply the regions before and after the CDR3; the full variable domain is: GAGVSQSPSNKVTEKGKDVELRCDPISGHTALYWYRQSLGQGLEFLIYFQGNSAPDKSGLPSDRFSAERTGGSVSTLTIQRTQQEDSAVYLCASSLALAGGRYEQYFGPGTRLTVT.